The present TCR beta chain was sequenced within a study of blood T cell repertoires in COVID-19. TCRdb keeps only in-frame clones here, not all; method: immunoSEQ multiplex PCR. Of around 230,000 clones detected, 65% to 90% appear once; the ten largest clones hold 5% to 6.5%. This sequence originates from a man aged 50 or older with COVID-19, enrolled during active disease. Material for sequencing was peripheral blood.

This CDR3 is CATSRGQGISGNTIYF. CDR3 nucleotide sequence: TGTGCCACCAGCAGGGGACAGGGAATATCTGGAAACACCATATATTTT. V usage is TRBV15 and J usage is TRBJ1-3; 9 bases align to TRBD1. This CDR3 has 16 amino acids. The ends lost 3 bases at V and 1 base at J; junction bases unmatched: 4. The V gene's germline CDR1 is LNHNV and CDR2 YYDKDF (reference sequence).